A selection of T cell receptor beta chains follows, all from one sample in a study of shared clonotypes between healthy human individuals. Sequencing was performed with immunoSEQ multiplex PCR; in TCRdb, only in-frame clones are kept and a portion is missing. The sample contains about 2 million clones, around 95% of which appear only once. The sequencing sample was made of naive CD4+ T cells sorted from blood. These TCRs come from a man in his late teens or twenties in good health. Each CDR3 is given with its conserved first and last residue. Clone sizes are given selectively: once, few, many, or a class where the clone is expanded.

V gene: TRBV7-9; clone size: NA; J gene: TRBJ1-4; CDR3 protein: CASSLGTGARTNEKLFF
V gene: TRBV19; clone size: NA; J gene: TRBJ2-5; CDR3 protein: CASSLNFQRETQYF
V gene: TRBV12-5; clone size: NA; J gene: TRBJ2-7; CDR3 protein: CASVLAPSYEQYF
V gene: TRBV7-9; clone size: NA; J gene: TRBJ1-4; CDR3 protein: CASSLVRADATNEKLFF
V gene: TRBV5-4; clone size: NA; J gene: TRBJ1-2; CDR3 protein: CASSSTGKYGYTF
V gene: TRBV6-1; clone size: NA; J gene: TRBJ1-5; CDR3 protein: CASSRDFHGNQPQHF
V gene: TRBV6-6; clone size: NA; J gene: TRBJ2-1; CDR3 protein: CASSSGLAGGNEQFF
V gene: TRBV27; clone size: NA; J gene: TRBJ2-6; CDR3 protein: CASSRPGPPSSGANVLTF
V gene: TRBV9; clone size: NA; J gene: TRBJ2-2; CDR3 protein: CASSSGDWNTGELFF
V gene: TRBV6-1; clone size: once; J gene: TRBJ1-6; CDR3 protein: CASSEGSGQLPLHF
V gene: TRBV5-1; clone size: few; J gene: TRBJ1-3; CDR3 protein: CASSLEGNSGNTIYF
V gene: TRBV7-9; clone size: NA; J gene: TRBJ2-5; CDR3 protein: CASSLPGGHQETQYF
V gene: TRBV30; clone size: NA; J gene: TRBJ2-3; CDR3 protein: CAWELAGGRTDTQYF
V gene: TRBV5-1; clone size: NA; J gene: TRBJ1-1; CDR3 protein: CASSLPLQGNTEAFF
V gene: TRBV6-1; clone size: NA; J gene: TRBJ2-7; CDR3 protein: CASSEPRVVNYEQYF
V gene: TRBV4-3; clone size: NA; J gene: TRBJ2-3; CDR3 protein: CASSQGSGRVTDTQYF
V gene: TRBV19; clone size: NA; J gene: TRBJ2-5; CDR3 protein: CASSRSTQETQYF
V gene: TRBV6-6; clone size: NA; J gene: TRBJ1-1; CDR3 protein: CASNQGRREAFF
V gene: TRBV25-1; clone size: NA; J gene: TRBJ2-7; CDR3 protein: CASSEFSASGSYEQYF
V gene: TRBV19; clone size: NA; J gene: TRBJ2-6; CDR3 protein: CASSMGVTASGANVLTF